This T cell receptor (beta chain) was found in a study of cytomegalovirus exposure and HLA in healthy donors. Overall study context: In a later analysis, the roughly 130 validation repertoires were reported to have used the same platform as the 650 to 800 first-cohort repertoires. General study points: The authors enumerated some 170 TCR beta chains as linked to cytomegalovirus.

Germline CDR1 and CDR2: MDHEN and SYDVKM. V shed 0 bases, J shed 0 bases, and the junction held 6 bases outside the gene matches. The CDR3 is made up of 17 amino acids. TCRdb keeps only in-frame clones here, not all; method: immunoSEQ multiplex PCR. The data show fewer than 100,000 clones, approximately 90% seen once. Regarding this clone: Its antigen is undetermined.

The chain carries TRBV28 and TRBJ1-1; 8 bases line up with TRBD1. The origin of this receptor is a man between 25 and 39 years old in good health and CMV-seronegative. Input material: PBMCs. The CDR3, as DNA: TGTGCCAGCAGTTTATGGGCCCCGGGACAGGTGAACACTGAAGCTTTCTTT. Protein product: CASSLWAPGQVNTEAFF.